The rows below give T cell receptor beta chains drawn from one sample of a study of blood T cell repertoires in COVID-19. Some clones are missing from TCRdb's copy, which holds only in-frame ones; the method was immunoSEQ multiplex PCR. The repertoire consists of about 54,000 clones, with roughly 87% occurring once and the leading ten covering 7.8%. The sample consisted of peripheral blood. These receptors were obtained from a man aged 45 to 65 with active COVID-19. The CDR3 runs from the conserved cysteine through the conserved F or W. A D gene is named only where the DNA matches it firmly. Rows may omit the clone size; those that give it use once, few, many or a size class.

>TRBJ2-3|-|TRBV5-4|TRBD2
CASSLGLDYRTDTQYF
TGTGCCAGCAGCCTGGGACTAGATTACCGCACAGATACGCAGTATTTT
>TRBJ2-3|-|TRBV2|TRBD2
CASSERRGAGDTQYF
TGTGCCAGCAGTGAACGGCGGGGGGCAGGGGATACGCAGTATTTT
>TRBJ2-7|-|TRBV6-2/TRBV6-3|-
CASSYSRVEGSYYEQYF
TGTGCCAGCAGTTACTCGAGAGTGGAGGGTAGCTACTACGAGCAGTACTTC
>TRBJ2-2|-|TRBV7-2|-
CASSFQGTNTGELFF
TGTGCCAGCAGCTTCCAGGGAACAAACACCGGGGAGCTGTTTTTT
>TRBJ1-4|-|TRBV5-1|TRBD1
CASSPGQGGEKLFF
TGCGCCAGCAGCCCTGGACAGGGAGGGGAAAAACTGTTTTTT
>TRBJ1-1|-|TRBV6-5|-
CASDRSKNTEAFF
TGTGCCAGCGACAGATCGAAAAACACTGAAGCTTTCTTT
>TRBJ2-7|-|TRBV6-6|TRBD1
CASRASGQGTLREQYF
TGTGCCAGCAGAGCCTCCGGACAGGGGACATTGCGCGAGCAGTACTTC
>TRBJ2-1|once|TRBV4-3|TRBD2
CASSQSSGGSSYNEQFF
TGCGCCAGCAGCCAATCGTCGGGGGGGAGCTCCTACAATGAGCAGTTCTTC
>TRBJ1-5|-|TRBV28|TRBD1
CASSLTGQGAARPQHF
TGTGCCAGCAGCTTAACGGGACAGGGGGCCGCAAGGCCCCAGCATTTT
>TRBJ1-2|-|TRBV7-9|-
CASSLGQFYGYTF
TGTGCCAGCAGCTTAGGCCAGTTCTATGGCTACACCTTC
>TRBJ1-5|-|TRBV4-1|TRBD1
CASSQEEGTGLGQPQHF
TGCGCCAGCAGCCAAGAAGAGGGGACAGGGCTCGGTCAGCCCCAGCATTTT
>TRBJ2-2|once|TRBV7-9|-
CASSLGGTNTGELFF
TGTGCCAGCAGCTTAGGAGGGACGAACACCGGGGAGCTGTTTTTT
>TRBJ2-2|-|TRBV19|TRBD1
CASSIAGTGRTGELFF
TGTGCCAGTAGTATAGCCGGGACAGGGCGGACCGGGGAGCTGTTTTTT
>TRBJ1-1|-|TRBV6-5|-
CASRDYGIEAFF
TGTGCCAGCAGGGACTATGGAATAGAAGCTTTCTTT
>TRBJ2-5|-|TRBV5-1|TRBD2
CASSSGTSVQETQYF
TGCGCCAGCAGCTCCGGGACTAGCGTCCAAGAGACCCAGTACTTC
>TRBJ2-2|-|TRBV19|TRBD1
CASSPTQGAAGELFF
TGTGCCAGTAGCCCGACACAGGGGGCAGCCGGGGAGCTGTTTTTT
>TRBJ1-5|-|TRBV9|-
CASSVEGEQPQHF
TGTGCCAGCAGCGTAGAGGGGGAACAGCCCCAGCATTTT
>TRBJ2-1|-|TRBV5-1|-
CASSLTGRLAYNEQFF
TGCGCCAGCAGCCTGACCGGGAGATTGGCTTACAATGAGCAGTTCTTC
>TRBJ1-2|-|TRBV9|-
CASSVGGGSYGYTF
TGTGCCAGCAGCGTAGGCGGAGGAAGCTATGGCTACACCTTC
>TRBJ2-1|-|TRBV28|TRBD2
CASSKPGLAGEGQFF
TGTGCCAGCAGTAAGCCGGGACTAGCGGGAGAGGGGCAGTTCTTC
>TRBJ1-6|-|TRBV25-1|TRBD1
CASRGQGNSPLHF
TGTGCCAGCAGAGGACAGGGAAATTCACCCCTCCACTTT
>TRBJ1-6|few|TRBV11-2|-
CASSWRAGNSPLHF
TGTGCCAGCAGCTGGCGAGCGGGAAATTCACCCCTCCACTTT
>TRBJ2-7|-|TRBV19|-
CASSLPAARGTYEQYF
TGTGCCAGTAGTCTCCCGGCCGCCAGGGGTACCTACGAGCAGTACTTC
>TRBJ2-3|-|TRBV7-2|TRBD1
CASSLMLGQGSVQYF
TGTGCCAGCAGCTTAATGTTGGGACAGGGTAGTGTGCAGTATTTT
>TRBJ2-5|-|TRBV28|TRBD1
CATLRTGVETQYF
TGTGCCACACTCCGGACAGGGGTCGAGACCCAGTACTTC
>TRBJ2-5|-|TRBV4-2|-
CASSQEGGNAGYQETQYF
TGTGCCAGCAGCCAAGAGGGCGGGAACGCGGGGTACCAAGAGACCCAGTACTTC
>TRBJ1-2|-|TRBV27|TRBD1
CASRKNIRGVAGGYTF
TGTGCCAGCCGAAAAAACATCAGGGGGGTCGCCGGTGGCTACACCTTC
>TRBJ1-4|-|TRBV18|TRBD1
CASSPTGNEKLFF
TGTGCCAGCTCACCGACAGGGAATGAAAAACTGTTTTTT
>TRBJ2-7|-|TRBV24-1|-
CATKRGHGSYEQYF
TGTGCCACCAAGAGGGGACACGGCTCCTACGAGCAGTACTTC
>TRBJ2-7|-|TRBV29-1|TRBD1
CSVGKGQGNYEQYF
TGCAGCGTTGGGAAAGGACAGGGAAACTACGAGCAGTACTTC
>TRBJ2-7|-|TRBV7-9|TRBD1
CASSVRPGTGMNEQYF
TGTGCCAGCAGCGTCCGACCCGGGACAGGGATGAACGAGCAGTACTTC
>TRBJ1-5|-|TRBV28|-
CASSFPPGYSNQPQHF
TGTGCCAGCAGTTTCCCCCCCGGGTATAGCAATCAGCCCCAGCATTTT
>TRBJ1-3|once|TRBV3-1/TRBV3-2|TRBD1
CASSQVNPLGTGVGNTIYF
TGTGCCAGCAGCCAAGTTAACCCCTTAGGGACAGGAGTTGGAAACACCATATATTTT
>TRBJ2-1|-|TRBV27|-
CASSFIADSTNNEQFF
TGTGCCAGCAGTTTTATAGCGGACTCGACCAACAATGAGCAGTTCTTC
>TRBJ1-2|-|TRBV27|-
CASRTGNYGYTF
TGTGCCAGCAGGACCGGGAACTATGGCTACACCTTC
>TRBJ2-5|-|TRBV11-2|TRBD2
CASSAGGGNLETQYF
TGTGCCAGCAGCGCGGGAGGGGGGAATTTGGAGACCCAGTACTTC
>TRBJ1-1|-|TRBV30|-
CAWSVPGSSEAFF
TGTGCCTGGAGTGTACCGGGATCTTCTGAAGCTTTCTTT
>TRBJ1-4|few|TRBV28|TRBD1
CASSSGQDLNEKLFF
TGTGCCAGCAGTAGCGGACAGGACCTAAATGAAAAACTGTTTTTT
>TRBJ1-2|-|TRBV28|TRBD1
CATFTGGHGYTF
TGTGCCACTTTTACAGGGGGGCATGGCTACACCTTC
>TRBJ1-3|-|TRBV4-3|-
CASSQAPGNTIYF
TGCGCCAGCAGCCAAGCCCCGGGAAACACCATATATTTT
>TRBJ1-2|few|TRBV5-4|-
CASSFTGTYGYTF
TGTGCCAGCAGCTTTACAGGGACCTATGGCTACACCTTC
>TRBJ2-1|-|TRBV6-2/TRBV6-3|TRBD1
CASSSRQGSYNEQFF
TGTGCCAGCAGTTCGCGACAGGGGTCCTACAATGAGCAGTTCTTC
>TRBJ2-3|-|TRBV29-1|TRBD2
CSVEGVTALAGDPDTQYF
TGCAGCGTTGAAGGGGTGACGGCACTAGCGGGAGACCCAGATACGCAGTATTTT
>TRBJ2-2|-|TRBV11-3|TRBD1
CASSLAGQGARTGELFF
TGTGCCAGCAGCTTAGCAGGACAGGGGGCGCGGACCGGGGAGCTGTTTTTT
>TRBJ1-4|-|TRBV28|TRBD1
CASRGTGGRGREKLFF
TGTGCCAGCAGGGGGACAGGGGGTAGGGGGCGTGAAAAACTGTTTTTT
>TRBJ2-3|-|TRBV5-6|-
CASSLGGLTTDTQYF
TGTGCCAGCAGCTTGGGCGGCCTAACCACAGATACGCAGTATTTT
>TRBJ2-2|-|TRBV11-2|TRBD2
CASSRTSGNQGGELFF
TGTGCCAGCAGCCGGACTAGCGGGAACCAAGGCGGGGAGCTGTTTTTT
>TRBJ2-3|-|TRBV24-1|-
CATSRLGRETDTQYF
TGTGCCACGTCGCGTCTAGGGCGGGAAACAGATACGCAGTATTTT
>TRBJ2-1|-|TRBV9|-
CASSVMSGGTEQFF
TGTGCCAGCAGCGTAATGTCCGGCGGGACTGAGCAGTTCTTC
>TRBJ1-5|-|TRBV5-1|-
CASSLESGNQPQHF
TGCGCCAGCAGCTTGGAGTCAGGGAATCAGCCCCAGCATTTT
>TRBJ1-4|medium-sized|TRBV19|-
CASSMTWSSNEKLFF
TGTGCCAGTAGTATGACTTGGTCGTCGAATGAAAAACTGTTTTTT
>TRBJ2-1|-|TRBV7-2|TRBD2
CASSLALAGGTTYNEQFF
TGTGCCAGCAGCTTAGCACTAGCGGGCGGGACGACCTACAATGAGCAGTTCTTC
>TRBJ2-2|few|TRBV2|TRBD1
CASGDRGFTGELFF
TGTGCCAGCGGGGACAGGGGTTTCACCGGGGAGCTGTTTTTT
>TRBJ1-5|once|TRBV6-5|-
CASSYGGTSNQPQHF
TGTGCCAGCAGTTACGGAGGGACCAGCAATCAGCCCCAGCATTTT
>TRBJ2-5|once|TRBV2|-
CASSQGTRNLGKTQYF
TGTGCCAGCAGTCAGGGGACCAGAAATCTGGGGAAGACCCAGTACTTC
>TRBJ2-2|-|TRBV27|TRBD2
CASSSGSYKVGATGELFF
TGTGCCAGCAGTAGCGGGAGTTATAAAGTTGGAGCCACCGGGGAGCTGTTTTTT
>TRBJ1-2|-|TRBV28|TRBD1
CASSSSTGGGYGYTF
TGTGCCAGCAGTTCGTCAACAGGGGGCGGCTATGGCTACACCTTC
>TRBJ2-1|few|TRBV5-1|TRBD2
CATGTSGVYNEQFF
TGCGCCACCGGGACTAGCGGGGTTTACAATGAGCAGTTCTTC
>TRBJ1-3|-|TRBV27|TRBD1
CASSLLAGGLSGNTIYF
TGTGCCAGCAGTTTATTGGCAGGGGGCCTCTCTGGAAACACCATATATTTT